This T cell receptor beta chain was obtained from a study of OX40 agonist ivuxolimab in advanced cancers. For the study in its entirety: Ivuxolimab, which targeted the costimulatory receptor OX40 (CD134), was an agonistic, fully human IgG2 monoclonal antibody. Intravenous ivuxolimab was administered to patients every 2 weeks at six dose levels: 0.01, 0.1, 0.3, 1.5, 3 and 10 mg/kg. Of the roughly 51 patients in dose escalation, about 20 had hepatocellular carcinoma, about 15 had melanoma, 9 had renal cell carcinoma and 9 had head and neck cancer. The dose-escalation cohort was roughly 80% male with a mean age of about 60 years, ranging from about 23 to 85. Patients were allowed to have had prior anti-PD-1, anti-PD-L1 or anti-CTLA-4 therapy, and around 43% of the dose-escalation patients had been treated with checkpoint inhibitors. Three dose-escalation patients achieved partial responses, one with hepatocellular carcinoma and two with cutaneous melanoma. Peripheral TCRbeta sequencing was intended to test whether TCR sequence diversity was altered and clonal T-cell expansion was caused by ivuxolimab. The monotherapy dose-escalation portion (N of about 50 patients) of the phase I ivuxolimab trial is reported in the paper.

General conclusions and limits of the study: In the 0.1-3.0 mg/kg groups, partial responders were among the patients with the lowest normalized peripheral clonal expansion, particularly in CD8+ T cells. At doses from 0.1 to 3.0 mg/kg, clonal expansion was seen in both CD4+ and CD8+ blood T cells between baseline and week 6. Which antigens the clonally expanded peripheral T cells were specific for was not determined. After ivuxolimab, more expanded clones were found on average in CD8+ T cells than in CD4+ T cells. Low levels of normalized T-cell clonal expansion were also shown by some nonresponding patients.

Patients with autoimmune disease history or receiving systemic immunosuppression were excluded from the trial. Peripheral blood for TCR sequencing was collected from all dose cohorts at baseline, on cycle 4 day 1, and on cycle 7 day 1. The samples were taken from a phase I, first-in-human, multicenter, open-label dose-escalation trial of ivuxolimab. Adults with locally advanced or metastatic head and neck squamous cell, hepatocellular, melanoma or renal cell carcinoma were enrolled in the trial. CD4+ and CD8+ T cells were sorted separately from peripheral blood before TCR sequencing. CDR1 MDHEN and CDR2 SYDVKM are derived from the germline V gene. Trimming removed 7 bases from V and 2 bases from J, leaving 11 bases between the germline ends. From the cysteine through the phenylalanine, the CDR3 covers 14 amino acids. Only CDR3 DNA remains: 42 bases, in frame from the first base. About this clone: Its antigen specificity is not known. Per-base quality was not reported, and no clone a single base away is much larger than it.

Genomic DNA was isolated from the sorted cells so that the TCRbeta CDR3 region could be sequenced. The immunoSEQ Assay was used for sequencing of TCRbeta CDR3 regions. The immuneACCESS repertoire file appears here via TCRdb, limited to in-frame rearrangements. These files lack a portion of the clones; in checked studies, under half of the deficit traces to unresolved V genes, and the cause of the others is not known. The sample table lists 100,000 to 150,000 clones, 80% to 95% of them with a count of one. The ten largest clones take up around 0.81% of the sample. This clonotype was sampled from an adult with an advanced solid tumor such as melanoma, head and neck, liver or kidney cancer. Here the chain combines TRBV28 and TRBJ2-2; the D segment is perhaps TRBD1 or TRBD2, each sharing 6 matched bases. This sample comprised CD4+ or CD8+ T cells sorted from blood, obtained in a trial of the OX40 agonist ivuxolimab. The nucleotide sequence reads as follows: TGTGCCAGCAAAACAGGGACTAACACCGGGGAGCTGTTTTTT. It is translated as CASKTGTNTGELFF.